A selection of T cell receptor beta chains follows, all from one sample in a study of T-cell reconstitution after alpha-beta-depleted transplantation in children. Each CDR3 protein gets one entry after TCRdb re-called the PCR reads with MiXCR. The repertoire includes 490,000 or so distinct CDR3 sequences, about 10% of them detected once, and 2% to 2.5% sits in the top ten. The sequenced sample was PBMCs, obtained before TCRalphabeta/CD19-depleted stem cell transplant. Every receptor here comes from a child aged 2 to 9 with inherited bone marrow failure, due to receive a stem cell transplant. The CDR3 runs from the conserved cysteine through the conserved F or W. D genes are given only for firm matches. Size values are once, few and many counts, or a class for expanded clones, and some rows have none.

many	TRBV7-9	TRBJ2-7	-	CASSWGRGPYEQYF	TGTGCCAGCAGCTGGGGGAGGGGGCCCTACGAGCAGTACTTC
many	TRBV13	TRBJ1-5	-	CASSSYRDNQPQHF	TGTGCCAGCAGCTCCTACAGGGATAATCAGCCCCAGCATTTT
many	TRBV12-3/TRBV12-4	TRBJ2-5	-	CASSPTAETQYF	TGTGCCAGCAGTCCTACTGCAGAGACCCAGTACTTC
many	TRBV20-1	TRBJ2-3	TRBD2	CSARDRRLAGTDTQYF	TGCAGTGCTAGAGATCGGAGGCTAGCGGGCACAGATACGCAGTATTTT
many	TRBV6-5	TRBJ2-7	TRBD2	CASSYSEGGPFYEQYF	TGTGCCAGCAGTTACTCGGAGGGAGGGCCCTTCTACGAGCAGTACTTC
many	TRBV10-3	TRBJ2-7	-	CAISRDSYEQYF	TGTGCCATCAGCCGGGACTCCTACGAGCAGTACTTC
few	TRBV29-1	TRBJ1-2	-	CSVGRRLDRLDGYTF	TGCAGCGTAGGGAGGAGGCTTGACCGGCTGGATGGCTACACCTTC
-	TRBV5-4	TRBJ2-1	-	CASSSGHISNEQFF	TGTGCCAGCAGCTCGGGACATATCTCCAATGAGCAGTTCTTC
-	TRBV11-2	TRBJ1-1	-	CASSHYTEAFF	TGTGCCAGCAGTCATTACACTGAAGCTTTCTTT
many	TRBV4-3	TRBJ2-1	-	CASSQRGSSYNEQFF	TGCGCCAGCAGCCAAAGAGGGAGCTCCTACAATGAGCAGTTCTTC
many	TRBV4-3	TRBJ1-1	TRBD1	CASSPWDSAVPEAFF	TGCGCCAGCAGCCCATGGGACAGTGCTGTCCCTGAAGCTTTCTTT
many	TRBV12-3/TRBV12-4	TRBJ1-3	-	CASSEERGNTIYF	TGTGCCAGCAGCGAGGAACGTGGAAACACCATATATTTT
-	TRBV4-3	TRBJ2-7	-	CASSQELAGRSYEQYF	TGCGCCAGCAGCCAAGAACTAGCAGGGCGATCCTACGAGCAGTACTTC
many	TRBV12-3/TRBV12-4	TRBJ2-2	-	CASRFQTGELFF	TGTGCCAGCAGGTTTCAAACCGGGGAGCTGTTTTTT
many	TRBV29-1	TRBJ2-5	TRBD1	CSVDQTGVQTQYF	TGCAGCGTTGACCAGACAGGGGTGCAGACCCAGTACTTC
many	TRBV5-5	TRBJ1-2	-	CASSFRQANGYTF	TGTGCCAGCAGCTTTAGACAGGCGAATGGCTACACCTTC
few	TRBV7-9	TRBJ2-7	-	CASSFLGQYGENYEQYF	TGTGCCAGCAGCTTTTTAGGTCAATACGGGGAGAACTACGAGCAGTACTTC
many	TRBV19	TRBJ2-7	TRBD2	CASSMWSGSSYEQYF	TGTGCCAGTAGTATGTGGAGCGGGAGCTCCTACGAGCAGTACTTC
once	TRBV24-1	TRBJ2-7	-	CGASDLQIGSGLFRDSYEQYF	TGTGGGGCCAGTGATTTGCAAATCGGGAGTGGCTTGTTCCGGGACTCGTACGAGCAGTACTTC
many	TRBV12-3/TRBV12-4	TRBJ2-2	TRBD1	CASRLTGAGTGELFF	TGTGCCAGCAGGTTAACAGGGGCGGGCACCGGGGAGCTGTTTTTT
many	TRBV10-3	TRBJ2-2	TRBD2	CAISERAGETNTGELFF	TGTGCCATCAGTGAGAGGGCGGGAGAGACGAACACCGGGGAGCTGTTTTTT